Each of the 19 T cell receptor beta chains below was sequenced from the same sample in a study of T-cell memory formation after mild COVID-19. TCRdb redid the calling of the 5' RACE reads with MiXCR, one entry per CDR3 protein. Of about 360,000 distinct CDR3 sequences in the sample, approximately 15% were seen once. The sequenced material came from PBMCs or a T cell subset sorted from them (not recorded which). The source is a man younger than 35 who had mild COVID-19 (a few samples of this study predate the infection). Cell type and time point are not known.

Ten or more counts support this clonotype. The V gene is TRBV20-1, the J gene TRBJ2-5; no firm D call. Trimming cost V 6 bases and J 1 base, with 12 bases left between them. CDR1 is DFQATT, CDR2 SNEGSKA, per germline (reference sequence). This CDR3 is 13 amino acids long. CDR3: CSARDALQETQYF. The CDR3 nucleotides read TGCAGTGCCCGAGACGCGCTCCAAGAGACCCAGTACTTC.

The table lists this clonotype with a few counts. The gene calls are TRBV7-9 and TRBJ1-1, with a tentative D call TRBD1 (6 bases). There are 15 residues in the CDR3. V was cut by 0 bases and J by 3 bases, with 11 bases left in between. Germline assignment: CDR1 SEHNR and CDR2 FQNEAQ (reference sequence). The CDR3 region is CASSLADGQYTEAFF. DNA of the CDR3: TGTGCCAGCAGCTTAGCGGATGGACAGTACACTGAAGCTTTCTTT.

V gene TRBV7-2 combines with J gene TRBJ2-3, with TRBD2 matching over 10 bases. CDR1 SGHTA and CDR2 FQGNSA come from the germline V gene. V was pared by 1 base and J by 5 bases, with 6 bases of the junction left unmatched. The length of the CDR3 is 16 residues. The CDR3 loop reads CASSLGASGGIDTQYF. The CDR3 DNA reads TGTGCCAGCAGCTTAGGGGCTAGCGGGGGAATAGATACGCAGTATTTT. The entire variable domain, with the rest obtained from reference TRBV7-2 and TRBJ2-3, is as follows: GAGVSQSPSNKVTEKGKDVELRCDPISGHTALYWYRQSLGQGLEFLIYFQGNSAPDKSGLPSDRFSAERTGGSVSTLTIQRTQQEDSAVYLCASSLGASGGIDTQYFGPGTRLTVL.

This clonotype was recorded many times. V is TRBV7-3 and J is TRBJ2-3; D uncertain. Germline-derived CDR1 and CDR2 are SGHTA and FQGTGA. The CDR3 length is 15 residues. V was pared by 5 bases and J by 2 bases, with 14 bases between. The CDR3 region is CASSPTPGATDTQYF. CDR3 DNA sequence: TGTGCCAGCAGCCCGACTCCCGGTGCCACAGATACGCAGTATTTT.

CDR3 DNA: TGTGCCAGCAGCTTAGACCCTGAAGCTTTCTTT. This gives the protein CASSLDPEAFF. V usage is TRBV7-9 and J usage is TRBJ1-1, with D unclear. Germline CDR1 is SEHNR and CDR2 is FQNEAQ (reference sequence). The CDR3 runs to 11 residues. Between the trimmed V and J ends, which lost 1 base and 6 bases, there was a span of 3 bases.

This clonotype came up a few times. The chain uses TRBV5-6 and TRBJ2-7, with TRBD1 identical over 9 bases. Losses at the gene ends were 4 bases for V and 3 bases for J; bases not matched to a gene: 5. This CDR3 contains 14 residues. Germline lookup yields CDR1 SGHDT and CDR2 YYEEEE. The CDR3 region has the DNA TGTGCCAGCAGCAGGCGACAGGGGGGCTACGAGCAGTACGTC. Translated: CASSRRQGGYEQYV.

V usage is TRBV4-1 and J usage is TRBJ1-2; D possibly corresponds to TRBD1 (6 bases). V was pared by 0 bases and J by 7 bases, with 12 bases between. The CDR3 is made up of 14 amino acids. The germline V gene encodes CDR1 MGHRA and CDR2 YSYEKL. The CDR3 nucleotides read TGCGCCAGCAGCCAAGATGGGGGCAGGGGTGGCTACACCTTC. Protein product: CASSQDGGRGGYTF.

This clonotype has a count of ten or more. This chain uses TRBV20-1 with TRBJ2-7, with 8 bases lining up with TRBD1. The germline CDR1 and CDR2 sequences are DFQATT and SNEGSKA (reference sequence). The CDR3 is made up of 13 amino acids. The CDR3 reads CSPRDRRSYEQYF. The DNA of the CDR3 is TGCAGCCCTCGGGACAGGAGATCCTACGAGCAGTACTTC.

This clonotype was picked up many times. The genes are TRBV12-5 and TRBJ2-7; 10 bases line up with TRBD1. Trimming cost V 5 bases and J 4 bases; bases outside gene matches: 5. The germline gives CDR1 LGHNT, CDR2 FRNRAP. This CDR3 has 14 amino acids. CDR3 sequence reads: CASGPGTGVYEQYF. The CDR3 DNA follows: TGTGCTAGTGGTCCGGGGACAGGGGTGTACGAGCAGTACTTC.

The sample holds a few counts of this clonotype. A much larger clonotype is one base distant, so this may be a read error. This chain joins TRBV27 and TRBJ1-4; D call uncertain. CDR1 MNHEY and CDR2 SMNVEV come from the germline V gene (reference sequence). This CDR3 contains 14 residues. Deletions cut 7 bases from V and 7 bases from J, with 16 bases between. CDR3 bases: TGTGCCAGCATTTTTTCCCGCGATCCTGAAAAACTGTTTTTT. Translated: CASIFSRDPEKLFF.

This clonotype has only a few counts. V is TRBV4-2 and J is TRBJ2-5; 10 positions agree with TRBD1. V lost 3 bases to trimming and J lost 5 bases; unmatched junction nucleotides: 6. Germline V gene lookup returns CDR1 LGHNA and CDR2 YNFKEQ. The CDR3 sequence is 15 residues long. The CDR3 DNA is TGTGCCAGCAGCCAGGGCGCGGGACAGGGGGAGACCCAGTACTTC. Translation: CASSQGAGQGETQYF.

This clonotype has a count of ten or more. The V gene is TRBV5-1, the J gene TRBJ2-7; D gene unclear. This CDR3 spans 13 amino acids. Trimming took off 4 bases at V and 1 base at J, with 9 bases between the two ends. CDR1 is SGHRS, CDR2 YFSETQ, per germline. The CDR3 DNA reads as TGCGCCAGCAGCCAGCAGCCGTCCTACGAGCAGTACTTC. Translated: CASSQQPSYEQYF.

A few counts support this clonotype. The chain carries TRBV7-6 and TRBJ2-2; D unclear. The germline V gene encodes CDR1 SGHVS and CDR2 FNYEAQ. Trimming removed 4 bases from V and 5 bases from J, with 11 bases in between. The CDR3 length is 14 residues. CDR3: CASSSGLNTGELFF. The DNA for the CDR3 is TGTGCCAGCAGCTCCGGCTTGAATACCGGGGAGCTGTTTTTT.

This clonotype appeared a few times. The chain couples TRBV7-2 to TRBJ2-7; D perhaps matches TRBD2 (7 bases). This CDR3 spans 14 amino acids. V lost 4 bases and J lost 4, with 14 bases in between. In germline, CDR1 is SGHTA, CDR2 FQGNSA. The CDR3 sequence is CASSSPGEGYEQYV. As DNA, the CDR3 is TGTGCCAGCAGCTCCCCAGGGGAGGGATACGAGCAGTACGTC.

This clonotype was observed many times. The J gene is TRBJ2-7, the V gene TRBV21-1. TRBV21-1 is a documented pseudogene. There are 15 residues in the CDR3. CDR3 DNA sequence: TGTGCCAGCAGCAAATCGGGTGGGATACCTTACGAGCAGTACGTC. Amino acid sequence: CASSKSGGIPYEQYV.

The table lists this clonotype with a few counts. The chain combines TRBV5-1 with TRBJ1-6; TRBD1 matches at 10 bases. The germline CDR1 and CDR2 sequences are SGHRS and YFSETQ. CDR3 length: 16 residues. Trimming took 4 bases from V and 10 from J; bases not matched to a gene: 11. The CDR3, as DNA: TGCGCCAGCAGCGTGGGGGGGGACAGGGGCCGCTCACCCCTCCACTTT. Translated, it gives CASSVGGDRGRSPLHF.

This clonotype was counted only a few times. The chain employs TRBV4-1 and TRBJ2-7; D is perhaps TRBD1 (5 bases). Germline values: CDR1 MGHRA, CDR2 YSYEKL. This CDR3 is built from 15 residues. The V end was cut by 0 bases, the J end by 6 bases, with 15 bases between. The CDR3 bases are TGCGCCAGCAGCCAAGAATACAGGCTCCTCCGCGAGCAGTACTTC. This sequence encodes CASSQEYRLLREQYF.

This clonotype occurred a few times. Written as DNA, the CDR3 is TGCGCCAGCAGCTGGTCGGGACTAGCGGGGGGGACCCAGTACTTC. It yields the protein CASSWSGLAGGTQYF. This chain connects TRBV5-1 to TRBJ2-5; 15 bases are shared with TRBD2. J lost 7 bases, V lost 3 bases, and 4 bases had no gene match. In germline, CDR1 is SGHRS, CDR2 YFSETQ. The CDR3 extends over 15 amino acids.

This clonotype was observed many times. CDR3 residues: CSASGGGTDTQYF. Written as DNA, the CDR3 is TGCAGTGCTAGCGGGGGGGGCACAGATACGCAGTATTTT. V gene TRBV20-1 combines with J gene TRBJ2-3, with 8 bases fitting TRBD2. CDR3 size: 13 residues. CDR1 DFQATT and CDR2 SNEGSKA come from the germline V gene (reference sequence). V lost 3 bases to trimming and J lost 1 base; unmatched junction nucleotides: 0.